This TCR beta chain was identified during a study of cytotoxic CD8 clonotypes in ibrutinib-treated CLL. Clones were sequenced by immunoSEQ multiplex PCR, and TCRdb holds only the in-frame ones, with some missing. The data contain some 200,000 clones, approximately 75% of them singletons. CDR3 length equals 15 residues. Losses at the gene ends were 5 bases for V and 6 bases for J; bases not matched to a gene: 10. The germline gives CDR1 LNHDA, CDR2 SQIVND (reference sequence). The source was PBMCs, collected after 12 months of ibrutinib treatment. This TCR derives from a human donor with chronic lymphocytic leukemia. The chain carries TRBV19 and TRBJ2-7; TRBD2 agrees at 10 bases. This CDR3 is CASSSRTSGGFEQYF. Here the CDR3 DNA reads TGTGCCAGTAGTTCCAGGACTAGCGGAGGTTTCGAGCAGTACTTC.